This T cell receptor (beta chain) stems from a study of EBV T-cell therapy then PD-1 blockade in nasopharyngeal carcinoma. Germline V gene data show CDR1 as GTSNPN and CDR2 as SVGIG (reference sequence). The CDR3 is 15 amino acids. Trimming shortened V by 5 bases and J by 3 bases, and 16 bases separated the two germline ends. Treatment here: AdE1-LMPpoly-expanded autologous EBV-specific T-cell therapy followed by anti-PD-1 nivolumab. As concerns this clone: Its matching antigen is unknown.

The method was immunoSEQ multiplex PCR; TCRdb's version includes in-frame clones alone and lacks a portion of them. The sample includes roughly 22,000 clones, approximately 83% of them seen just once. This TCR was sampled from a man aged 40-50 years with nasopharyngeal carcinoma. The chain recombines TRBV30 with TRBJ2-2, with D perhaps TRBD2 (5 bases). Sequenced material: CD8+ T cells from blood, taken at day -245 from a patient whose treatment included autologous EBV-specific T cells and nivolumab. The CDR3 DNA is TGTGCCTGGGCGTCAGGCGGGCGCGACACCGGGGAGCTGTTTTTT. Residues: CAWASGGRDTGELFF. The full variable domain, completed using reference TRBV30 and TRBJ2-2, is SQTIHQWPATLVQPVGSPLSLECTVEGTSNPNLYWYRQAAGRGLQLLFYSVGIGQISSEVPQNLSASRPQDRQFILSSKKLLLSDSGFYLCAWASGGRDTGELFFGEGSRLTVL.